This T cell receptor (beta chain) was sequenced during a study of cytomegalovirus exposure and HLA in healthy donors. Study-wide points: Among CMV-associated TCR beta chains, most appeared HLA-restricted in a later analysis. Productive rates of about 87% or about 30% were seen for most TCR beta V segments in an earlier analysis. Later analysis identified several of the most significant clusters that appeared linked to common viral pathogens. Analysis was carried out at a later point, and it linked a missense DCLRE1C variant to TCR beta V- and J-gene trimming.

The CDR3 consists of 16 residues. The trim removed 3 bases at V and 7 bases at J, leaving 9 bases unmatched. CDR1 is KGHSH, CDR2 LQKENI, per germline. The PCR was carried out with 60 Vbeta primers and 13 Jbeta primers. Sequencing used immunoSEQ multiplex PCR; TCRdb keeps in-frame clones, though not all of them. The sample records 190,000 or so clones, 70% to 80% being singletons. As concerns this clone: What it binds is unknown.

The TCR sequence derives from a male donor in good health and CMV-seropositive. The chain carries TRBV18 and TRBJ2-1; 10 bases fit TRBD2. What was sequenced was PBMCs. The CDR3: CASSPAPSGSGNEQFF. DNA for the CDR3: TGTGCCAGCTCACCCGCTCCTAGCGGGAGTGGGAATGAGCAGTTCTTC.